This T cell receptor (beta chain) was recorded in a study of shared clonotypes between healthy human individuals. Clones were read by immunoSEQ multiplex PCR, and TCRdb kept only the in-frame ones, dropping some. The sample consists of approximately 500,000 clones, almost 97% of them appearing once. This CDR3 contains 13 residues. The sequence was obtained from a woman younger than 45 in good health. Sequenced sample: naive CD4+ T cells sorted from blood. Regarding subset: CD45RA+ positively selected. The rearrangement links TRBV21-1 to TRBJ2-3; TRBD2 is taken as the D call from the table, unchecked against the DNA. TRBV21-1 is flagged as a pseudogene. The DNA of the CDR3 is TGTGCCAGCAGCAAAGCGAGGACAGATACGCAGTATTTT. Translating it yields CASSKARTDTQYF.